A single sample gave rise to the 27 T cell receptor beta chains below, sequenced in a study of vaccination and CD4 T cells after COVID-19. As to treatment: roughly ten-day PBMC culture with coronavirus spike peptide pools or control peptides (ViraFEST assay). Pre-COVID-19 pandemic sampling (2011-2018) yielded the unexposed donor's CD4+ T cells. Their specific antigens are unknown. An Oncomine TCR Beta short-read assay was used to sequence the DNA from cultured CD4+ T cells. The template was genomic DNA from cultured CD4+ T cells. TCRdb redid the calling of the PCR reads with MiXCR, one entry per CDR3 protein. Of around 7,200 distinct CDR3 sequences listed, 32% are singletons. Sequenced sample: CD4+ T cells from blood, cultured in vitro. These receptor sequences come from a human donor in good health.

The chain has TRBV18 and TRBJ1-1; 7 bases match TRBD1. The V segment lost 5 bases and the J segment 4 bases; nucleotides outside the gene matches: 4. This CDR3 is 13 amino acids long. Germline CDR1 reads KGHSH; CDR2 reads LQKENI. CDR3 protein: CASSTGDGTEAFF. The CDR3 nucleotides are TGTGCCAGCTCAACAGGGGACGGCACTGAAGCTTTCTTT.

In its sample, this clonotype is medium-sized. The V call is TRBV20-1, the J call TRBJ1-2; 12 bases line up with TRBD1. Germline assignment: CDR1 DFQATT and CDR2 SNEGSKA (reference sequence). V gave up 3 bases and J gave up 7 bases; unmatched junction bases: 6. CDR3 size: 14 residues. The CDR3 DNA sequence: TGCAGTGCTAGGTCGGGACAGGGGGCTCGTGGCTACACCTTC. This gives the protein CSARSGQGARGYTF.

This clonotype showed up just a few times. This rearrangement joins TRBV2 to TRBJ2-5; TRBD2 aligns across 8 bases. J lost 3 bases, V lost 4 bases, and 4 bases had no gene match. The CDR3 covers 14 residues. Germline V gene data show CDR1 as SNHLY and CDR2 as FYNNEI. CDR3 coding DNA: TGTGCCAGCAGTGTTCTAGCGGGCGAAGAGACCCAGTACTTC. It translates to CASSVLAGEETQYF.

This chain joins TRBV7-2 and TRBJ2-1; either TRBD1 or TRBD2 may fit D (5 bases each). The CDR3 has 15 residues. The germline V gene has CDR1 SGHTA and CDR2 FQGNSA. Trimming took off 6 bases at V and 3 bases at J, with 15 bases between the two ends. CDR3 in amino acids: CASRITGTDYNEQFF. CDR3 in DNA: TGTGCCAGCAGGATTACCGGGACGGACTACAATGAGCAGTTCTTC.

This clonotype was picked up a small number of times. The chain's CDR3 is CASSLPMSTVYGYTF. CDR3 coding DNA: TGTGCCAGCAGCCTACCGATGTCGACAGTCTATGGCTACACCTTC. The chain joins TRBV5-5 to TRBJ1-2; TRBD1 might be the D (5 bases). Between the trimmed V and J ends, which lost 4 bases and 4 bases, there was a span of 17 bases. CDR3 length equals 15 residues. Germline CDR1 is SGHKS and CDR2 is YYEKEE (reference sequence).

The chain joins TRBV25-1 to TRBJ2-1; TRBD2 aligns across 7 bases. V was pared by 4 bases and J by 6 bases, with 12 bases of the junction left unmatched. The germline gives CDR1 MGHDK, CDR2 SYGVNS. The CDR3 extends over 16 amino acids. The CDR3 here is CASSGVSGYSTNEQFF. In DNA form, the CDR3 reads TGTGCCAGCAGTGGGGTTAGCGGGTATAGCACCAATGAGCAGTTCTTC.

V and J are TRBV6-5 and TRBJ1-1, with 11 bases lining up with TRBD1. Germline CDR1 MNHEY, CDR2 SVGAGI. V lost 1 base and J lost 4; bases outside the gene matches: 2. The CDR3 spans 15 residues. The CDR3 DNA follows: TGTGCCAGCAGTTACTGGGGACAGGGGGGCACTGAAGCTTTCTTT. Its protein is CASSYWGQGGTEAFF.

This clonotype is medium-sized in the sample. This chain connects TRBV20-1 to TRBJ1-2; the D gene is possibly TRBD1 (5 bases). CDR1 and CDR2 from the germline V gene are DFQATT and SNEGSKA (reference sequence). The germline V and J ends were trimmed by 1 base and 7 bases, with 16 bases remaining between them. This CDR3 is 14 amino acids long. Here the CDR3 reads CSARVIEGLGGYTF. Written as DNA, the CDR3 is TGCAGTGCTAGAGTGATCGAGGGGCTTGGTGGCTACACCTTC.

This chain joins TRBV11-2 and TRBJ2-7, with 7 bases identical to TRBD2. V lost 2 bases, J lost 6 bases, and 10 bases stayed unmatched. Germline V lookup: CDR1 SGHAT, CDR2 FQNNGV. CDR3 length: 15 amino acids. The DNA of the CDR3 is TGTGCCAGCAGCTTAAAACCGGGGGGTGGAGCCGAGCAGTACTTC. Protein sequence: CASSLKPGGGAEQYF.

The chain recombines TRBV10-3 with TRBJ1-2; TRBD1 is a possible D gene (6 bases). Trimming pared 6 bases from V and 8 bases from J, leaving 19 bases between. CDR3 length: 14 residues. CDR1 is ENHRY, CDR2 SYGVKD, per germline. CDR3 sequence (DNA): TGTGCCATCAGCGCCACAGGGTCTAAAGGGGGCTACACCTTC. Protein product: CAISATGSKGGYTF.

The gene calls are TRBV7-9 and TRBJ2-7, with D perhaps TRBD1 or TRBD2 (5 bases each). Trimming left V 9 bases short and J 6 bases short, with 21 bases between. Per germline, CDR1 SEHNR and CDR2 FQNEAQ (reference sequence). The length of the CDR3 is 14 residues. The CDR3 sequence is CASTGLRTWPEQYF. The DNA for the CDR3 is TGTGCCAGTACCGGACTCCGGACATGGCCCGAGCAGTACTTC.

This clonotype was seen only once. This sequence joins TRBV2 and TRBJ2-7; 8 bases match TRBD1. Germline V gives CDR1 SNHLY, CDR2 FYNNEI. V was pared by 6 bases and J by 3 bases, with 7 bases of the junction left unmatched. The CDR3 sequence is 14 residues long. The CDR3 DNA reads as TGTGCCAGCAGCCCCCGGACAGGGCGCTACGAGCAGTACTTC. Its protein product is CASSPRTGRYEQYF. Drawing the rest from reference TRBV2 and TRBJ2-7, the complete variable domain is EPEVTQTPSHQVTQMGQEVILRCVPISNHLYFYWYRQILGQKVEFLVSFYNNEISEKSEIFDDQFSVERPDGSNFTLKIRSTKLEDSAMYFCASSPRTGRYEQYFGPGTRLTVT.

The V gene is TRBV7-3, the J gene TRBJ2-1; tentatively, D is TRBD1 or TRBD2 (5 bases each). The V gene lost 4 bases and the J gene lost 7 bases, with 8 bases spanning the gap. CDR1 is SGHTA and CDR2 is FQGTGA in the germline V gene. The CDR3 has 12 amino acids. DNA for the CDR3: TGTGCCAGCAGCTCAGGGAGTAATGAGCAGTTCTTC. Residues: CASSSGSNEQFF.

CDR3 region: CASTRDRVHEQYF. The DNA of the CDR3 is TGTGCCAGCACGAGGGACAGGGTCCACGAGCAGTACTTC. V usage is TRBV6-1 and J usage is TRBJ2-7; the match to TRBD1 covers 9 bases. CDR1 MNHNS and CDR2 SASEGT come from the germline V gene. Trimming at V came to 7 bases and at J to 5 bases, leaving 6 bases not matched to a gene. This CDR3 is 13 amino acids long.

The chain recombines TRBV7-9 with TRBJ1-1, with TRBD1 as a possible D gene (5 bases). The CDR3 covers 16 residues. V lost 4 bases to trimming and J lost 0 bases, with 15 bases between them. Germline loops: CDR1 SEHNR, CDR2 FQNEAQ (reference sequence). CDR3 sequence: CASSSRDPRMNTEAFF. CDR3 bases: TGTGCCAGCAGCTCCCGGGACCCTCGCATGAACACTGAAGCTTTCTTT.

CDR3 sequence (DNA): TGTGCCAGCAGTTATGGGTCGGGAGGGGCCAACGTCCTGACTTTC. This codes for CASSYGSGGANVLTF. This sequence joins TRBV12-3 or TRBV12-4 and TRBJ2-6; a possible D gene is TRBD2 (5 bases). The length of the CDR3 is 15 residues. With 4 bases removed from V and 4 bases from J, the gap between germline ends came to 11 bases.

This clonotype was detected only a few times. V is TRBV5-6 and J is TRBJ2-7; D is possibly TRBD1 (6 bases). Trimming pared 6 bases from V and 0 bases from J, leaving 16 bases between. Germline V gene lookup returns CDR1 SGHDT and CDR2 YYEEEE. The CDR3 sequence is 15 residues long. The DNA for the CDR3 is TGTGCCAGCACCAATTCAGGGGAGCCCTCCTACGAGCAGTACTTC. Translated: CASTNSGEPSYEQYF.

This rearrangement joins TRBV25-1 to TRBJ1-5, with D possibly matching TRBD1 (5 bases). The ends were cut back, 4 bases at V and 4 bases at J, with 11 bases in the middle. There are 14 residues in the CDR3. Looked up from germline, CDR1 is MGHDK and CDR2 is SYGVNS. The CDR3 region is CASSAGTANQPQHF. The CDR3 DNA sequence: TGTGCCAGCAGTGCCGGGACGGCTAATCAGCCCCAGCATTTT.

This chain connects TRBV7-8 to TRBJ2-5; no clear D gene. CDR3 length equals 14 residues. The V and J ends lost 0 bases and 1 base respectively, with 6 bases between them. Germline-derived CDR1 and CDR2 are SGHVS and FQNEAQ. The CDR3 sequence is CASSLAHLQETQYF. In nucleotides, the CDR3 is TGTGCCAGCAGCTTAGCCCACCTCCAAGAGACCCAGTACTTC.

V gene TRBV20-1 combines with J gene TRBJ1-1; D is ambiguous. The CDR3 runs 15 residues. CDR1 and CDR2 (germline): DFQATT, SNEGSKA (reference sequence). V gave up 4 bases and J gave up 3 bases, with 18 bases separating them. The CDR3 here is CSAKLDRAWYTEAFF. The CDR3, as DNA: TGCAGTGCTAAGCTTGACCGGGCATGGTACACTGAAGCTTTCTTT.

This clonotype was seen only a few times. The chain has TRBV20-1 and TRBJ1-1; no clear D. V was clipped by 6 bases and J by 1 base, with 9 bases between them. The CDR3 runs 12 residues. Germline-derived CDR1 and CDR2 are DFQATT and SNEGSKA (reference sequence). In nucleotides, the CDR3 is TGCAGTGCCCGGACGTGGAACACTGAAGCTTTCTTT. Its protein product is CSARTWNTEAFF.

On this clonotype: This likely comes from a read error, as the CDR3 has no conserved phenylalanine or tryptophan at its end. The V and J genes are TRBV7-9 and TRBJ1-2; the D gene is possibly TRBD1 (5 bases). V gave up 4 bases and J gave up 6 bases, with 9 bases separating them. The CDR3 is 12 amino acids. Germline lookup yields CDR1 SEHNR and CDR2 FQNEAQ (reference sequence). CDR3 amino acids: CASSSQGHGYTL. The CDR3 bases are TGTGCCAGCAGCTCTCAGGGCCATGGCTACACCCTC.

The V gene is TRBV20-1, the J gene TRBJ2-1; D unclear. In germline, CDR1 is DFQATT, CDR2 SNEGSKA (reference sequence). The CDR3 has 16 amino acids. Deletions cut 2 bases from V and 2 bases from J, with 16 bases between. Here the CDR3 reads CSARTPVGPPYNEQFF. The CDR3 DNA sequence: TGCAGTGCTAGAACTCCGGTGGGCCCCCCCTACAATGAGCAGTTCTTC.

The V gene is TRBV23-1, the J gene TRBJ2-7, with D possibly TRBD1 on 5 matching bases. TRBV23-1 qualifies as an ORF whose function is uncertain. Trimming took off 2 bases at V and 3 bases at J, with 17 bases between the two ends. This CDR3 contains 16 residues. The CDR3: CASSQPPEGDHYEQYF. In nucleotides, the CDR3 is TGCGCCAGCAGTCAACCCCCGGAAGGGGATCACTACGAGCAGTACTTC.

This clonotype qualifies as medium-sized. The genes are TRBV20-1 and TRBJ1-1, with a weak D call TRBD1 (5 bases). Trimming took off 8 bases at V and 0 bases at J, with 13 bases between the two ends. The CDR3 totals 13 residues. Germline V gene data show CDR1 as DFQATT and CDR2 as SNEGSKA (reference sequence). The CDR3 region is CSTTGTLNTEAFF. Here the CDR3 DNA reads TGCAGTACTACCGGGACCCTGAACACTGAAGCTTTCTTT.

V gene TRBV19 combines with J gene TRBJ2-5; D uncertain. The V and J ends lost 3 bases and 4 bases respectively, with 9 bases between them. CDR1 is LNHDA and CDR2 is SQIVND in the germline V gene (reference sequence). The CDR3 loop spans 13 amino acids. CDR3 coding DNA: TGTGCCAGTAGTATTAGTTTCGGAGAGACCCAGTACTTC. The encoded protein is CASSISFGETQYF.

This chain links TRBV28 with TRBJ1-1; 7 bases map to TRBD1. Germline V lookup: CDR1 MDHEN, CDR2 SYDVKM. V was clipped by 5 bases and J by 4 bases; unmatched bases: 4. The CDR3 extends over 13 amino acids. DNA for the CDR3: TGTGCCAGCAGTCCGGGACAGTTCACTGAAGCTTTCTTT. Residues: CASSPGQFTEAFF.